This T cell receptor beta chain originates from a study of graft-versus-host responses after intestinal transplantation (dated by TCRdb to the early 2020s). In the study overall: Recipients received multivisceral, liver-intestinal, or isolated intestinal transplants. Every recipient was given anti-thymocyte globulin induction, then maintenance tacrolimus and steroids for approximately 3 years. After intestinal transplantation, graft-versus-host and host-versus-graft alloreactive T cell clones were followed in the graft, circulation and bone marrow using bulk TCR-beta CDR3 sequencing. Alloreactive clones were identified by sequencing pre-transplant mixed lymphocyte reaction products and comparing them with unstimulated pre-transplant donor and recipient T cells. The cohort enrolled about two dozen intestinal transplant recipients, one of whom was a retransplant, and a few patients without pretransplant specimens were excluded. A peak of at least 4% donor T cells among recipient peripheral blood mononuclear cells was the definition used for donor T cell macrochimerism. Rather than going through the commercial service, samples from three later patients were sequenced in-house on an Illumina MiSeq and processed with MiXCR. What the research found in general, with its limitations: Early after transplant, peak levels of circulating GvH clones were found to be associated with declines in HvG clones. GvH clones turned up in recipient bone marrow, with some appearing earlier in ileal mucosa or blood, a pattern consistent with an intestinal mucosal origin. The conclusions were limited by the relatively low number and heterogeneity of the intestinal transplant patients. Patients with donor T cell macrochimerism had high GvH to HvG T cell clonal ratios in their allografts.

CDR1 and CDR2 are drawn from the germline V gene: SQVTM, ANQGSEA. The CDR3 runs 14 residues from the cysteine to the phenylalanine. This entry keeps only the CDR3 DNA: 42 bases, framed from base 1. The germline ends are 11 bases apart after V is trimmed by 2 bases and J by 1 base. Receptor amplification or capture employed the immunoSEQ multiplex PCR assay. For most patients, genomic DNA was isolated using the Qiagen DNeasy Blood and Tissue Kit and was shipped frozen to Adaptive Biotechnologies for TCR sequencing. High-throughput TCR-beta CDR3 sequencing of genomic DNA from most patients was performed by Adaptive Biotechnologies. Processing in the source paper ran as follows. TCR sequencing data for 15 to 20 patients were retrieved from Adaptive's ImmunoSEQ software; a few other patients were processed with MiXCR and VDJtools. To correct CD4 versus CD8 sorting errors, sequences present in both subsets at a frequency ratio below 5:1 were removed. CDR3 nucleotide sequences shared between donor and recipient were removed because their origin could not be assigned. Alloreactive clones required at least 2-fold expansion over unstimulated cells and minimum CFSE-low frequency of 0.002% (template counts) or 0.001% (read counts). A clone was considered mappable if detected in the sequenced pre-transplant spleen, lymph node, or MLR CFSE-low populations of the donor or recipient. The cumulative frequency of alloreactive clones was calculated as a percentage of all sequences, weighted by copy number. TCRdb stores this immuneACCESS table with in-frame sequences only. Part of the clones is absent; in the studies checked, under half of the shortfall reflects unresolved V genes, and no reason is known for the rest. That table supplies the V and J calls and clone size; D and trimming were determined from the DNA. This sample is represented by about 93,000 clones; around 80% of them were singletons. The top ten hold roughly 0.8% of the sample.

The time point label here, explained by the study, means: cells obtained before transplantation from donor or recipient. CD3+CD4+ and CD3+CD8+ populations were FACS-sorted from unstimulated pre-transplant donor and recipient cells taken from spleen or lymph nodes. This clone was seen a single time. Which antigen it targets is not known. No base-level quality is on record; no much larger clone is a single base apart. This clonotype originated in a human donor who received an intestinal transplant. The sequencing here drew on unstimulated CD4+ T cells sorted from spleen or lymph node cells, taken before intestinal transplant. Here the chain combines TRBV29-1 and TRBJ2-5, with a tentative D gene TRBD1 over 6 matching bases. The CDR3 amino acid sequence is: CSVELQGLQETQYF. The sequence in DNA is TGCAGCGTTGAACTACAGGGTCTCCAAGAGACCCAGTACTTC.